This passage covers 27 T cell receptor beta chains from one sample sequenced in a study of blood T cell repertoires in COVID-19. TCRdb's table, derived via immunoSEQ multiplex PCR, lists solely in-frame clones and lacks some. The sample has hundreds of thousands of clones, 65% to 90% seen once. The source material was peripheral blood. These receptors were taken from a woman in her forties or fifties with acute or convalescent COVID-19.

The chain recombines TRBV28 with TRBJ2-3; 7 bases agree with TRBD1. This CDR3 contains 17 residues. J gave up 0 bases and V 5 bases, and 11 bases lay outside the gene matches. CDR1 and CDR2 from the germline V gene are MDHEN and SYDVKM. The CDR3 sequence is CASSNFPGTDSTDTQYF. DNA of the CDR3: TGTGCCAGCAGTAACTTCCCCGGGACAGATAGCACAGATACGCAGTATTTT.

This chain uses TRBV24-1 with TRBJ2-1; 7 bases are a match to TRBD2. Germline CDR1 and CDR2: KGHDR and SFDVKD. V was clipped by 5 bases and J by 1 base; unmatched bases: 4. This CDR3 has 15 amino acids. CDR3 in amino acids: CATSAGTKSYNEQFF. The CDR3 DNA is TGTGCCACCAGTGCCGGGACTAAATCCTACAATGAGCAGTTCTTC.

V usage is TRBV11-2 and J usage is TRBJ2-5, with a tentative D call TRBD2 (6 bases). This CDR3 contains 16 residues. Germline CDR1 and CDR2: SGHAT and FQNNGV. Trimming took off 3 bases at V and 0 bases at J, with 14 bases between the two ends. CDR3 nucleotide sequence: TGTGCCAGCAGCTTCGTGGGAAGCGGGTACCAAGAGACCCAGTACTTC. Its translation: CASSFVGSGYQETQYF.

The chain employs TRBV4-2 and TRBJ1-2, with 8 bases fitting TRBD1. The V segment lost 5 bases and the J segment 5 bases; nucleotides outside the gene matches: 7. Germline V gene lookup returns CDR1 LGHNA and CDR2 YNFKEQ. This CDR3 contains 14 residues. CDR3 region: CASSDPTGAYGYTF. In DNA, the CDR3 is TGTGCCAGCAGCGACCCGACAGGGGCGTATGGCTACACCTTC.

The CDR3 DNA follows: TGCGCCAGCAGCCGGGACAGCGCAGATAATTCACCCCTCCACTTT. Translation: CASSRDSADNSPLHF. The chain has TRBV5-1 and TRBJ1-6, with 7 positions matching TRBD1. J gave up 5 bases and V 4 bases, and 6 bases lay outside the gene matches. Germline CDR1 is SGHRS and CDR2 is YFSETQ. The CDR3 runs 15 residues.

This clone was observed a handful of times. V is TRBV28 and J is TRBJ1-6, with 8 bases fitting TRBD1. This CDR3 contains 15 residues. Germline V CDR1 and CDR2: MDHEN, SYDVKM. The V segment lost 1 base and the J segment 10 bases; nucleotides outside the gene matches: 6. CDR3 nucleotide sequence: TGTGCCAGCAGTTTATACCGAGGGACAGGATCACCCCTCCACTTT. Translating gives CASSLYRGTGSPLHF.

The gene calls are TRBV11-2 and TRBJ2-7; TRBD2 might be the D (5 bases). The CDR3 extends over 12 amino acids. The V end was cut by 5 bases, the J end by 13 bases, with 18 bases between. The germline V gene encodes CDR1 SGHAT and CDR2 FQNNGV. CDR3 in amino acids: CASSLEAGRCYF. The CDR3 DNA follows: TGTGCCAGCAGCCTGGAGGCCGGACGGTGTTACTTC.

This sequence joins TRBV6-5 and TRBJ2-5, with a tentative D call TRBD2 (7 bases). CDR1 and CDR2 from the germline V gene are MNHEY and SVGAGI. V lost 5 bases and J lost 1, with 14 bases in between. The length of the CDR3 is 15 residues. CDR3 DNA: TGTGCCAGCAGTCGTCAGGGGAGGGTCCAAGAGACCCAGTACTTC. It is translated as CASSRQGRVQETQYF.

The rearrangement uses TRBV4-1 and TRBJ1-1; D remains unclear. Germline assignment: CDR1 MGHRA and CDR2 YSYEKL. The CDR3 runs 15 residues. Trimming left V 1 base short and J 1 base short, with 10 bases between. The CDR3 region is CASSQGEGANTEAFF. The CDR3 DNA is TGCGCCAGCAGCCAAGGGGAGGGTGCGAACACTGAAGCTTTCTTT.

A remark on this clone: In the same sample, other DNA sequences code for this CDR3. The chain carries TRBV18 and TRBJ2-7, with TRBD1 identical over 9 bases. CDR3 length equals 14 residues. The germline V gene encodes CDR1 KGHSH and CDR2 LQKENI. The J segment lost 4 bases and the V segment lost 2 bases, leaving 3 bases of the junction unmatched. The CDR3 nucleotides are TGTGCCAGCTCACCAGGGACAGGGACATACGAGCAGTACTTC. Translating it yields CASSPGTGTYEQYF.

The rearrangement links TRBV6-6 to TRBJ2-1, with TRBD2 matching over 10 bases. Losses at the gene ends were 5 bases for V and 3 bases for J; bases not matched to a gene: 7. The CDR3 has 16 residues. The germline CDR1 and CDR2 sequences are MNHNY and SVGAGI (reference sequence). CDR3 sequence: CASSRLAGANYNEQFF. The CDR3 nucleotides are TGTGCCAGCAGTCGACTAGCGGGTGCAAACTACAATGAGCAGTTCTTC.

This chain uses TRBV5-1 with TRBJ1-1; 12 bases are shared with TRBD1. This CDR3 region has 17 residues. CDR1 is SGHRS and CDR2 is YFSETQ in the germline V gene. Losses at the gene ends were 5 bases for V and 4 bases for J; bases not matched to a gene: 12. This chain's CDR3 is CASSLLGTGGFGTEAFF. CDR3 DNA: TGCGCCAGCAGTCTTTTAGGGACAGGGGGCTTTGGCACTGAAGCTTTCTTT.

This clone is a singleton in its sample. CDR3 in amino acids: CASRAGSYEQYF. In nucleotides, the CDR3 is TGTGCAAGTCGCGCCGGGTCCTACGAGCAGTACTTC. V is TRBV12-2 and J is TRBJ2-7; TRBD2, as called in the table, went unchecked against the DNA. TRBV12-2 is tagged as a pseudogene. CDR3 length: 12 amino acids.

The chain couples TRBV19 to TRBJ2-1, with 8 bases fitting TRBD2. Germline CDR1 and CDR2: LNHDA and SQIVND (reference sequence). The J segment lost 6 bases and the V segment lost 5 bases, leaving 6 bases of the junction unmatched. The CDR3 sequence is 14 residues long. The DNA of the CDR3 is TGTGCCAGTAGTCGTAGCGGGGACGGCAATGAGCAGTTCTTC. This translates into CASSRSGDGNEQFF. The whole variable domain, filled in from reference TRBV19 and TRBJ2-1, reads DGGITQSPKYLFRKEGQNVTLSCEQNLNHDAMYWYRQDPGQGLRLIYYSQIVNDFQKGDIAEGYSVSREKKESFPLTVTSAQKNPTAFYLCASSRSGDGNEQFFGPGTRLTVL.

This chain links TRBV4-2 with TRBJ2-1, with 9 bases identical to TRBD2. With 4 bases clipped from V and 0 bases from J, the junction kept 7 bases outside the gene matches. The CDR3 spans 17 residues. Germline CDR1 is LGHNA and CDR2 is YNFKEQ. This chain's CDR3 is CASSPQLAGSSYNEQFF. CDR3 DNA sequence: TGTGCCAGCAGCCCGCAGCTAGCGGGAAGCTCCTACAATGAGCAGTTCTTC.

The V call is TRBV28, the J call TRBJ2-1; the D gene is possibly TRBD1 (5 bases). Per the germline V gene, CDR1 is MDHEN and CDR2 is SYDVKM. V lost 7 bases to trimming and J lost 8 bases, with 12 bases between them. This CDR3 spans 12 amino acids. The CDR3 is CASNQGRDEQFF. The CDR3 DNA is TGTGCCAGCAATCAGGGTAGGGATGAGCAGTTCTTC. The complete variable domain, with remaining parts taken from reference TRBV28 and TRBJ2-1, reads DVKVTQSSRYLVKRTGEKVFLECVQDMDHENMFWYRQDPGLGLRLIYFSYDVKMKEKGDIPEGYSVSREKKERFSLILESASTNQTSMYLCASNQGRDEQFFGPGTRLTVL.

The genes are TRBV7-9 and TRBJ1-1; D gene unclear. In germline, CDR1 is SEHNR, CDR2 FQNEAQ (reference sequence). This CDR3 is built from 15 residues. Trimming removed 4 bases from V and 5 bases from J, with 17 bases in between. CDR3 nucleotides: TGTGCCAGCAGCTCTAAGGGAGAAGGTCGGACTGAAGCTTTCTTT. It translates to CASSSKGEGRTEAFF.

This chain connects TRBV7-9 to TRBJ2-3; TRBD1 agrees at 12 bases. Trimming removed 5 bases from V and 2 bases from J; junction bases left unmatched: 5. Germline V lookup: CDR1 SEHNR, CDR2 FQNEAQ (reference sequence). The CDR3 has 16 residues. The CDR3 nucleotides are TGTGCCAGCAGCCCACGGGACAGGGGGCTCACAGATACGCAGTATTTT. It translates to CASSPRDRGLTDTQYF.

This clone was seen a handful of times. The chain has TRBV25-1 and TRBJ1-1; no firm D call. The CDR3 sequence is 13 residues long. Trimming removed 3 bases at V and 3 bases at J, with 8 bases between. CDR1 and CDR2 (germline): MGHDK, SYGVNS. The CDR3 sequence: CASSDSADTEAFF. In nucleotides, the CDR3 is TGTGCCAGCAGTGACAGCGCCGACACTGAAGCTTTCTTT.

The V and J genes are TRBV11-2 and TRBJ2-7, with D possibly matching TRBD1 (5 bases). The CDR3 consists of 17 residues. Per the germline V gene, CDR1 is SGHAT and CDR2 is FQNNGV. V lost 0 bases and J lost 0, with 15 bases in between. This CDR3 reads CASSLDNVQDSSYEQYF. DNA for the CDR3: TGTGCCAGCAGCTTAGATAACGTACAGGATAGCTCCTACGAGCAGTACTTC.

The chain uses TRBV5-4 and TRBJ1-2; the D is unclear. Germline V gene lookup returns CDR1 SGHNT and CDR2 YYREEE (reference sequence). V shed 3 bases and J shed 1 base, with 13 bases lying between them. This CDR3 contains 15 residues. The DNA of the CDR3 is TGTGCCAGCAGCTCCGCCGGGGAGGGTAACTATGGCTACACCTTC. Amino acid sequence: CASSSAGEGNYGYTF.

The CDR3 bases are TGTGCCAGCGGGGGCGGGGGGACCTACGAGCAGTACTTC. It encodes CASGGGGTYEQYF. V gene TRBV7-6 combines with J gene TRBJ2-7, with 8 positions matching TRBD2. The germline V gene encodes CDR1 SGHVS and CDR2 FNYEAQ. The trim removed 8 bases at V and 2 bases at J, leaving 5 bases unmatched. This CDR3 has 13 amino acids.

The rearrangement uses TRBV9 and TRBJ1-4, with 11 bases identical to TRBD1. The junction had 4 bases not matched to a gene; V was cut back by 4 bases and J by 2 bases. The CDR3 consists of 16 residues. Germline assignment: CDR1 SGDLS and CDR2 YYNGEE. In nucleotides, the CDR3 is TGTGCCAGCAGCCCTCGGGACAGGGGGACTAATGAAAAACTGTTTTTT. Its protein product is CASSPRDRGTNEKLFF.

The chain joins TRBV27 to TRBJ1-5, with a weak D call TRBD1 (5 bases). Germline CDR1 reads MNHEY; CDR2 reads SMNVEV (reference sequence). CDR3 length equals 15 residues. V lost 5 bases to trimming and J lost 11 bases, with 22 bases between them. The CDR3 DNA sequence: TGTGCCAGCAGTCCACGGGGGATGGCTATTCAAGCCCAGCATTTT. Amino acid sequence: CASSPRGMAIQAQHF.

Details on this clone: The same CDR3 arises from other DNA sequences in this sample as well. The V and J genes are TRBV19 and TRBJ1-1; D gene ambiguous. Germline loops: CDR1 LNHDA, CDR2 SQIVND (reference sequence). The CDR3 is 13 amino acids. V was trimmed by 3 bases and J by 1 base, leaving 6 bases between them. The CDR3 protein is CASSISGNTEAFF. CDR3 DNA: TGTGCCAGTAGTATTTCCGGGAACACTGAAGCTTTCTTT.

This sequence joins TRBV10-3 and TRBJ1-3, with 8 bases identical to TRBD1. The length of the CDR3 is 18 residues. CDR1 ENHRY and CDR2 SYGVKD come from the germline V gene. V shed 5 bases, J shed 0 bases, and the junction held 12 bases outside the gene matches. The CDR3 DNA follows: TGTGCCATCAGTCCCGGGACAGGCCGCCGTAGCTCTGGAAACACCATATATTTT. Translating it yields CAISPGTGRRSSGNTIYF.

The rearrangement links TRBV4-2 to TRBJ1-1, with TRBD1 matching over 7 bases. Trimming cost V 7 bases and J 0 bases; bases outside gene matches: 23. The CDR3 runs 20 residues. Germline CDR1 is LGHNA and CDR2 is YNFKEQ. The DNA of the CDR3 is TGTGCCAGCACCGCAAGAGGACGGACAGGCCTCGGGAAGATGAACACTGAAGCTTTCTTT. This gives the protein CASTARGRTGLGKMNTEAFF.